This entry describes one TCR beta chain. The CDR3 has 15 amino acids. V was pared by 8 bases and J by 0 bases, with 14 bases between. The germline gives CDR1 MDHEN, CDR2 SYDVKM. As originally analysed: Counts of nucleated cells, estimated from reference gene primer amplification, were obtained. Libraries were prepared by immunoSEQ multiplex PCR; TCRdb keeps only in-frame clonotypes and omits some of them. V, J and clone size are those of that table, while D and trimming were read from the DNA. Of around 200,000 clones in the sample, roughly 90% were seen once. The record originates from a study of blood T cell repertoires in COVID-19. The overall study: The cDNA or gDNA used as material had been derived from T cells, B-cell-depleted T cells, or PBMCs.

This chain joins TRBV28 and TRBJ2-4, with D possibly matching TRBD2 (5 bases). Sequenced: peripheral blood. This receptor was identified in a man between 65 and 85 years old with active or convalescent COVID-19. The CDR3 reads CASDSDGLAKNIQYF. DNA of the CDR3: TGTGCCAGCGATTCGGACGGACTAGCCAAAAACATTCAGTACTTC. The full variable domain, its missing parts supplied by reference TRBV28 and TRBJ2-4, is DVKVTQSSRYLVKRTGEKVFLECVQDMDHENMFWYRQDPGLGLRLIYFSYDVKMKEKGDIPEGYSVSREKKERFSLILESASTNQTSMYLCASDSDGLAKNIQYFGAGTRLSVL.